This T cell receptor (beta chain) was documented in a study of blood T cell repertoires in COVID-19 (dated by TCRdb to 2020 to 2022). For context, the study as a whole: Samples from collaborators originated in the United States, Italy and Spain and spanned both the acute and convalescent phases of COVID-19. Sample metadata almost always included a de-identified subject ID, COVID-19 status, age in years and sex. The prospective study material was composed of cDNA or gDNA derived from T cells, B-cell-depleted T cells, or PBMCs. Samples were obtained from the ongoing ImmuneRACE study (first 160 participants) and from about 1,300 subjects provided by 6 global collaborators. Where available, HLA class I and class II types were taken from metadata supplied by the sample provider and were not determined by assay-based typing. The repertoires were released in a freely available public database meant as a resource for research on the immune response to SARS-CoV-2. The dataset comprised deeply sampled blood TCRbeta repertoires from subjects exposed to, actively infected with, or recovered from COVID-19.

Notes on this clone: This clone's antigen is unknown. Base qualities are missing; no much larger clone stands one base away.

A distance of 11 bases separates the germline ends of V and J, which lose 1 base and 0 bases respectively. The germline V gene provides CDR1 SGHTA and CDR2 FQGNSA. Its CDR3 holds 16 amino acids, cysteine through phenylalanine. Only the CDR3 DNA is retained, 48 bases long and in frame from the first base. Study-level results and caveats: The quantity of clinical and demographic metadata differed by source and by participant and was supplied without curation.

TCRbeta CDR3 regions were amplified from genomic DNA by means of the immunoSEQ Assay, a bias-controlled multiplex PCR. Regarding the original processing steps: Nucleated cell counts per sample were estimated from amplification of reference gene primers within the assay. To quantify the absolute abundance of each unique TCRbeta CDR3 rearrangement, sequence reads were collapsed and filtered. For each sample, productive Simpson clonality was calculated as the square root of Simpson's diversity index across productive rearrangements. Entries here come from immuneACCESS through TCRdb and include only in-frame sequences with V and J called. Some clones fail to appear in such tables; in the studies checked, an unresolved V gene covers under half of the shortfall, and the cause of the remainder is unknown. D and trimming come from the DNA, and the V and J calls and clone size come from that table. Here the sample has 200,000 to 300,000 clones; approximately 88% occur a single time. The ten largest clones add up to 2.5% to 3% of the sample.

Enrolling through a virtual design, the prospective study's participants ranged in age from roughly 18 to 100 years and lived across 20 to 25 United States geographic areas. In the prospective study, cohorts were assigned on the basis of participant-reported clinical history obtained from a screening survey and a study questionnaire. In the prospective study, whole blood, serum and a nasopharyngeal or oropharyngeal swab were collected from each participant by mobile phlebotomists. Participants in the prospective study had the option to provide additional blood draws and questionnaires over a roughly two-month period. Before DNA extraction, blood samples from the prospective study were shipped at room temperature or frozen.

The receptor was derived from a woman aged 25 to 39 with acute COVID-19. The chain joins TRBV7-2 to TRBJ2-3, with the D gene uncertain. The specimen was PBMCs or T cells enriched from blood (not recorded which). The nucleotide sequence is TGTGCCAGCAGCTTAGTGAAGACGGAGAGCACAGATACGCAGTATTTT. The translation is CASSLVKTESTDTQYF.